A selection of T cell receptor beta chains follows, all from one sample in a study of blood T cell repertoires in COVID-19. Sequencing used immunoSEQ multiplex PCR; TCRdb keeps in-frame clones, though not all of them. The sample lists approximately 230,000 clones; roughly 85% were seen once. Sequenced input: peripheral blood. The receptor set was obtained from a man between 18 and 35 years old with active or convalescent COVID-19. CDR3s include the opening cysteine and the closing phenylalanine or tryptophan. The D gene is left open where the match is weak. Size tells how often a clone was seen (once, few, many) or the class of an expanded clone, and some rows leave it out.

j_gene | d_gene | abundance | v_gene | CDR3nt | CDR3aa
TRBJ2-1 | TRBD2 | . | TRBV19 | TGTGCCACACAGCGGGACCGGAACTCCTACAATGAGCAGTTCTTC | CATQRDRNSYNEQFF
TRBJ2-7 | . | . | TRBV19 | TGTGCCAGTAGTACCTCCGGGGGTAGCTACGAGCAGTACTTC | CASSTSGGSYEQYF
TRBJ1-2 | . | . | TRBV29-1 | TGCAGCATGTACGCAGTTAACTATGGCTACACCTTC | CSMYAVNYGYTF
TRBJ2-3 | TRBD2 | . | TRBV7-6 | TGTGCCAGCAGCTTAACGCGGGGGGGCCAGGATACGCAGTATTTT | CASSLTRGGQDTQYF
TRBJ2-3 | . | . | TRBV19 | TGTGCCAGTAGTTCACTAGGTTTCACAGATACGCAGTATTTT | CASSSLGFTDTQYF
TRBJ2-3 | TRBD2 | . | TRBV3-1/TRBV3-2 | TGTGCCAGCAGCTGGCAACCGGGACTAGCGGGAAGGTTTAATACGCAGTATTTT | CASSWQPGLAGRFNTQYF
TRBJ1-4 | . | . | TRBV4-3 | TGCGCCAGCAGCCAAGTTGCGGGACTAACTAATGAAAAACTGTTTTTT | CASSQVAGLTNEKLFF
TRBJ1-2 | . | . | TRBV28 | TGTGCCAGCAGTCCAGCAACAGGGTCGCTTGGCTACACCTTC | CASSPATGSLGYTF
TRBJ2-3 | TRBD1 | . | TRBV29-1 | TGCAGCGCCCGAAAGGACAGGTCAGCAGATACGCAGTATTTT | CSARKDRSADTQYF
TRBJ2-1 | TRBD1 | . | TRBV19 | TGTGCCAGTAGTACTCAGACAGGGGAGGTATCCTACAATGAGCAGTTCTTC | CASSTQTGEVSYNEQFF
TRBJ2-3 | . | once | TRBV14 | TGTGCCAGCAGCCAAGAAACGGGGACAGATACGCAGTATTTT | CASSQETGTDTQYF
TRBJ1-1 | . | . | TRBV5-1 | TGCGCCAGCAGCTTGAGCCCCGTTGAAGACACTGAAGCTTTCTTT | CASSLSPVEDTEAFF
TRBJ2-7 | . | . | TRBV7-8 | TGTGCCAGCAGCCGAGGGGGGGGTTACTCCTACGAGCAGTACTTC | CASSRGGGYSYEQYF
TRBJ1-1 | . | . | TRBV5-1 | TGCGCCAGCAGCTTTGCGGGTAGGAACACTGAAGCTTTCTTT | CASSFAGRNTEAFF
TRBJ2-2 | TRBD1 | . | TRBV4-1 | TGCGCCAGCAGCCCCCGAATTTTCAGGACAGGGGCCGGGGAGCTGTTTTTT | CASSPRIFRTGAGELFF
TRBJ1-1 | TRBD1 | once | TRBV19 | TGTGCCAGTAGTATGTCAGGGGGGAGGACTGAAGCTTTCTTT | CASSMSGGRTEAFF
TRBJ2-7 | TRBD2 | once | TRBV28 | TGTGCCAGCAGTCGATCCCTTGGAGGGACTAGCGGGAGTATCTACGAGCAGTACTTC | CASSRSLGGTSGSIYEQYF
TRBJ2-7 | TRBD2 | . | TRBV2 | TGTGCCAGCAGTGAGGGGACTAGCGGGAGCACGACCTACGAGCAGTACTTC | CASSEGTSGSTTYEQYF
TRBJ1-1 | TRBD1 | . | TRBV5-1 | TGCGCCAGCAAAGGACAGGGTTCGAACACTGAAGCTTTCTTT | CASKGQGSNTEAFF
TRBJ2-3 | TRBD1 | . | TRBV6-5 | TGTGCCAGCGGGGGACAGACGGGAGATACGCAGTATTTT | CASGGQTGDTQYF
TRBJ2-1 | . | . | TRBV7-2 | TGTGCCAGCAGCTTAGGGGAGAGCTCCTACAATGAGCAGTTCTTC | CASSLGESSYNEQFF
TRBJ2-7 | . | . | TRBV19 | TGTGCCAGTAGTATCCCCGGCAGGGCCTACGAGCAGTACTTC | CASSIPGRAYEQYF
TRBJ1-3 | TRBD1 | . | TRBV28 | TGTGCCAGCAGGGGGACAGGGGAAAACACCATATATTTT | CASRGTGENTIYF
TRBJ1-1 | . | . | TRBV7-2 | TGTGCCAGCAGCTTAGAACCAGGGATCGCTGAAGCTTTCTTT | CASSLEPGIAEAFF
TRBJ1-4 | . | . | TRBV21-1 | TGTGCCAGCAGCGGCGTAGGGGCGACTAATGAAAAACTGTTTTTT | CASSGVGATNEKLFF
TRBJ2-5 | TRBD1 | . | TRBV5-6 | TGTGCCAGCAGCTCTGACAGGGTAGAATGGGAGACCCAGTACTTC | CASSSDRVEWETQYF
TRBJ2-7 | TRBD1 | . | TRBV7-3 | TGTGCCAGCAGCTTCGGACAGGGCTACGAGCAGTACTTC | CASSFGQGYEQYF
TRBJ1-1 | . | . | TRBV7-9 | TGTGCCAGCAGCTTAGTCGGGCAGGGCACTGAAGCTTTCTTT | CASSLVGQGTEAFF